This TCR beta chain was identified during a study of T cells after yellow fever vaccination. A note on this clonotype: Its antigen is still unknown.

One entry per CDR3 protein, called by TCRdb with MiXCR from the 5' RACE reads. The sample lists roughly 160,000 distinct CDR3 sequences, approximately 9.9% occurring once. Study observations and caveats: Abundant clonotypes from the bulk population could contaminate FACS-sorted repertoires.

This sample comprised CD8+ T cells sorted from PBMCs, obtained 45 days after the yellow fever booster vaccination. This clonotype was obtained from a man between 18 and 35 years old who received the YFV17D yellow fever vaccine.

As DNA, the CDR3 is TGCAGTGCTAAACTAGCGGGGGATCACACAGATACGCAGTATTTT. Protein sequence: CSAKLAGDHTDTQYF. The gene calls are TRBV20-1 and TRBJ2-3; 11 bases match TRBD2. V dropped 4 bases and J dropped 2; count of bases not matched to a gene: 5. The germline gives CDR1 DFQATT, CDR2 SNEGSKA (reference sequence). The CDR3 has 15 amino acids.